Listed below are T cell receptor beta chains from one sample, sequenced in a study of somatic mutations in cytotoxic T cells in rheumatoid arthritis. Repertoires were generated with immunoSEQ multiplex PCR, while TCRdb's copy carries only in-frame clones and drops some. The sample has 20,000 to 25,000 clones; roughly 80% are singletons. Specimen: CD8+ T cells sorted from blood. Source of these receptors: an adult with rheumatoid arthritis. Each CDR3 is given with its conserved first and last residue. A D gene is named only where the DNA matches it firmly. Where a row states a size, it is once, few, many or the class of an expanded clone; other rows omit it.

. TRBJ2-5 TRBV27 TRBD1 CASSLGRQGASQETQYF TGTGCCAGCAGTTTAGGTAGACAGGGGGCTAGCCAAGAGACCCAGTACTTC
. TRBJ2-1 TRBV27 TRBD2 CASSSVTSGDYDEQFF TGTGCCAGCAGTTCTGTCACTAGCGGGGATTATGATGAGCAGTTCTTC
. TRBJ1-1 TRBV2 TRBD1 CASSTTGDTEAFF TGTGCCAGCAGCACGACAGGGGACACTGAAGCTTTCTTT
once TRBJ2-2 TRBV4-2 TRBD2 CASSQDWLAGGPSGELFF TGTGCCAGCAGCCAAGATTGGCTAGCGGGGGGGCCTAGCGGGGAGCTGTTTTTT
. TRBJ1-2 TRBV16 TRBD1 CASSQTGDTNYGYTF TGTGCCAGCAGCCAAACAGGGGATACTAACTATGGCTACACCTTC
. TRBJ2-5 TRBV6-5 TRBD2 CASSYGGLAVQETQYF TGTGCCAGCAGTTACGGGGGACTAGCGGTTCAAGAGACCCAGTACTTC
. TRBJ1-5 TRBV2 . CASSEGRNQPQHF TGTGCCAGCAGTGAAGGGAGGAATCAGCCCCAGCATTTT
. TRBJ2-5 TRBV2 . CASTPGHSGETQYF TGTGCCAGCACCCCGGGGCACTCTGGGGAGACCCAGTACTTC
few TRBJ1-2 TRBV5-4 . CASSHLMGSVMKANYGYTF TGTGCCAGCAGCCATTTAATGGGGAGTGTGATGAAGGCTAACTATGGCTACACCTTC
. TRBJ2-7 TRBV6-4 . CASSEDGTGYYEQYF TGTGCCAGCAGTGAGGACGGGACGGGTTACTACGAGCAGTACTTC
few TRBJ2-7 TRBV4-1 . CASSQADTDYEQYF TGCGCCAGCAGCCAAGCGGACACGGACTACGAGCAGTACTTC
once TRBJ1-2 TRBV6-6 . CASSYTMEGGGYTF TGTGCCAGCAGTTACACAATGGAGGGAGGTGGCTACACCTTC
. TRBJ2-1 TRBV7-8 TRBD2 CASSPPRGESSYNEQFF TGTGCCAGCAGCCCCCCCCGGGGGGAGAGCTCCTACAATGAGCAGTTCTTC
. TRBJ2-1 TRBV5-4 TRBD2 CASSLVGGRAYNEQFF TGTGCCAGCAGCTTGGTCGGGGGGAGAGCCTACAATGAGCAGTTCTTC
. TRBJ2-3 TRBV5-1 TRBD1 CASSWDRKRTDTQYF TGCGCCAGCAGCTGGGACAGAAAAAGAACAGATACGCAGTATTTT
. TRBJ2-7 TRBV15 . CATSTPPTGSYEQYF TGTGCCACCAGCACCCCCCCGACAGGTTCCTACGAGCAGTACTTC
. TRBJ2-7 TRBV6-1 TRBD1 CASTGQEVYEQYF TGTGCCAGCACCGGACAGGAGGTCTACGAGCAGTACTTC
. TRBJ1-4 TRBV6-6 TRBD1 CASSPDRGRGEKLFF TGTGCCAGCAGTCCCGACAGGGGGCGTGGTGAAAAACTGTTTTTT
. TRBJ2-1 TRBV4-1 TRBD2 CASSQASGGAYNEQFF TGCGCCAGCAGCCAAGCTTCGGGGGGGGCCTACAATGAGCAGTTCTTC
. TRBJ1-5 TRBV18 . CASSPSGPRGGYVQPQHF TGTGCCAGCTCACCATCAGGACCGCGGGGGGGTTACGTTCAGCCCCAGCATTTT
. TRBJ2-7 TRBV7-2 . CASSLVLEYEQYF TGTGCCAGCAGCTTAGTATTAGAGTACGAGCAGTACTTC
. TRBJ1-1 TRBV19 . CASSMLGHGNTEAFF TGTGCCAGTAGTATGCTCGGGCATGGGAACACTGAAGCTTTCTTT
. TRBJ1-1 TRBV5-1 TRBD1 CASSLERGQGVTEAFF TGCGCCAGCAGCCTGGAGAGAGGACAGGGGGTCACTGAAGCTTTCTTT
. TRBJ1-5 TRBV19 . CASTGPINQPQHF TGTGCCAGTACGGGACCGATTAATCAGCCCCAGCATTTT
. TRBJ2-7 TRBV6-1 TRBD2 CASSERLAGAVSYEQYF TGTGCCAGCAGTGAAAGGCTAGCGGGGGCCGTTTCCTACGAGCAGTACTTC
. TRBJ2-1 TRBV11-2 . CASSLVSGGLDEQFF TGTGCCAGCAGCTTAGTTTCGGGGGGCCTAGATGAGCAGTTCTTC
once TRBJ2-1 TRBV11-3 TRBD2 CASSGGLAGGPRGYNEQFF TGTGCCAGCAGCGGGGGCCTAGCGGGGGGGCCGCGGGGGTATAATGAGCAGTTCTTC
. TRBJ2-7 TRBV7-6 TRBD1 CASSYNTGGSYEQYF TGTGCCAGCAGCTACAATACAGGGGGCTCCTACGAGCAGTACTTC